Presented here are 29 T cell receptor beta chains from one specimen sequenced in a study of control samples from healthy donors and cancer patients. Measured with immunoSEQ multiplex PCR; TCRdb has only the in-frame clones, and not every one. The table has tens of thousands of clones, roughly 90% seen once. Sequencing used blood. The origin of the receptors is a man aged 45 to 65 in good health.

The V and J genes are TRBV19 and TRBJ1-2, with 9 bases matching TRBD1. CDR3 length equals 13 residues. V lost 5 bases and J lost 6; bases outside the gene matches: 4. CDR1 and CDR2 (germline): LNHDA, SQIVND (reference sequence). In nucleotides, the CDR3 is TGTGCCAGTAGTTACCGACAGGGGGATGGCTACACCTTC. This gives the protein CASSYRQGDGYTF.

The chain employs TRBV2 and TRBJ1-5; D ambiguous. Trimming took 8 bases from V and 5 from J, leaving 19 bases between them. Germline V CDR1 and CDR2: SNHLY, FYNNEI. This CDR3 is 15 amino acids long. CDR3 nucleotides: TGTGCCAGCGGCCGGGATCTCATCGACGATCAGCCCCAGCATTTT. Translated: CASGRDLIDDQPQHF.

This chain's CDR3 is CASSIPTSGRAGELFF. The CDR3 coding sequence is TGTGCCAGTAGTATTCCGACTAGCGGGAGGGCCGGGGAGCTGTTTTTT. V is TRBV19 and J is TRBJ2-2; 14 positions agree with TRBD2. Germline V lookup: CDR1 LNHDA, CDR2 SQIVND (reference sequence). V trimming: 3 bases; J trimming: 6 bases; junction bases outside the gene matches: 3. This CDR3 is built from 16 residues.

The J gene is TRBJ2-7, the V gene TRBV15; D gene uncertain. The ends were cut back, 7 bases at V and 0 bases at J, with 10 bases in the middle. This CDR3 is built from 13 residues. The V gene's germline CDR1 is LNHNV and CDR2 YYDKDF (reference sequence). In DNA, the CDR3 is TGTGCCACCAAAAAGGCAAACTCCTACGAGCAGTACTTC. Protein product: CATKKANSYEQYF.

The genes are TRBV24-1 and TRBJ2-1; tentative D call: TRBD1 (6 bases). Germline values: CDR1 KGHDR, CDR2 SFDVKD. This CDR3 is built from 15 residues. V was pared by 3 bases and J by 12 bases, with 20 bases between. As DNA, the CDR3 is TGTGCCACCAGTGATCCCGCTGACAGGTCGAAGGGGCAGTTCTTC. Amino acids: CATSDPADRSKGQFF.

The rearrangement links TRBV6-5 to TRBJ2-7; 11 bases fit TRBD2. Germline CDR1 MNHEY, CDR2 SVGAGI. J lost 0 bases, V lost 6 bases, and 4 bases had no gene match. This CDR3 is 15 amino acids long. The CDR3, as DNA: TGTGCCAGCAGCATAGCGGGAGGGAGCTCCTACGAGCAGTACTTC. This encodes CASSIAGGSSYEQYF.

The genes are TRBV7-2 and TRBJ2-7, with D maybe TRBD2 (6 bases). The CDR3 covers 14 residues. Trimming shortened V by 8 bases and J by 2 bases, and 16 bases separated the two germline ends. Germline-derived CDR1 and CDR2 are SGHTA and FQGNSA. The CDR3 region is CASGSGTQTYEQYF. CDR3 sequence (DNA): TGTGCCAGCGGATCCGGGACTCAAACCTACGAGCAGTACTTC. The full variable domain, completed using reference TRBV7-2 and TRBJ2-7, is GAGVSQSPSNKVTEKGKDVELRCDPISGHTALYWYRQSLGQGLEFLIYFQGNSAPDKSGLPSDRFSAERTGGSVSTLTIQRTQQEDSAVYLCASGSGTQTYEQYFGPGTRLTVT.

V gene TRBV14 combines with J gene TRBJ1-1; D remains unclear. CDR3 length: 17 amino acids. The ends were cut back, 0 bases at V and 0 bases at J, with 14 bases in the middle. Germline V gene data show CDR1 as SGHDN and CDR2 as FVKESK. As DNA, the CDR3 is TGTGCCAGCAGCCAAGATAATCTGCGCAGGATGAACACTGAAGCTTTCTTT. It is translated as CASSQDNLRRMNTEAFF.

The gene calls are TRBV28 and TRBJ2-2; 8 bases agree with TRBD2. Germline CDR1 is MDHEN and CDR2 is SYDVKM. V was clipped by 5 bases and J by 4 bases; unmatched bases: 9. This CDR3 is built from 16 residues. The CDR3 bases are TGTGCCAGCAGTCATAGCGGGAAAGGTTTCACCGGGGAGCTGTTTTTT. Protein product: CASSHSGKGFTGELFF. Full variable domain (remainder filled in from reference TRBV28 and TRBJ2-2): DVKVTQSSRYLVKRTGEKVFLECVQDMDHENMFWYRQDPGLGLRLIYFSYDVKMKEKGDIPEGYSVSREKKERFSLILESASTNQTSMYLCASSHSGKGFTGELFFGEGSRLTVL.

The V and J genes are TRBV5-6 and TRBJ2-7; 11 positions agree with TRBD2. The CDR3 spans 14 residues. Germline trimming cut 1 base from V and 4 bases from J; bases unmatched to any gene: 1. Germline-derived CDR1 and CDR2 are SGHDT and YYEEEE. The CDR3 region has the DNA TGTGCCAGCAGCTTGACTAGCGGGAGTTACGAGCAGTACTTC. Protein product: CASSLTSGSYEQYF.

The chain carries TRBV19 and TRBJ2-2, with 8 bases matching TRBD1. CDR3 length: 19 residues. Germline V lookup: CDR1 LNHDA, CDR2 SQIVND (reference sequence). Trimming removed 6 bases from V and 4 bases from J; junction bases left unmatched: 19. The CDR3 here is CASSLWIETQGASTGELFF. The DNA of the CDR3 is TGTGCCAGTAGCCTGTGGATCGAAACGCAGGGGGCAAGCACCGGGGAGCTGTTTTTT.

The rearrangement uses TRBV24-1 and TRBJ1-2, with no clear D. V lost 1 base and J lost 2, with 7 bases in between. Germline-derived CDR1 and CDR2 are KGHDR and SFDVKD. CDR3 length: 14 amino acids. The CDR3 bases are TGTGCCACCAGTGATTTCGGCACCAACTATGGCTACACCTTC. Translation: CATSDFGTNYGYTF.

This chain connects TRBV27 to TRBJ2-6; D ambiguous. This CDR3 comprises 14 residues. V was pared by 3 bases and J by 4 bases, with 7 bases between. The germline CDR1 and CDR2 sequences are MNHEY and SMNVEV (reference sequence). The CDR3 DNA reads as TGTGCCAGCAGTTTTCTTGCCGGGGCCAACGTCCTGACTTTC. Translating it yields CASSFLAGANVLTF.

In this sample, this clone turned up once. CDR3 DNA sequence: TGTGCCAGTAGCTGGGGAGAGTCCTACGAGCAGTACTTC. Its protein is CASSWGESYEQYF. The rearrangement uses TRBV19 and TRBJ2-7; tentative D call: TRBD2 (5 bases). The V gene lost 6 bases and the J gene lost 1 base, with 10 bases spanning the gap. CDR3 size: 13 residues. Germline lookup yields CDR1 LNHDA and CDR2 SQIVND (reference sequence).

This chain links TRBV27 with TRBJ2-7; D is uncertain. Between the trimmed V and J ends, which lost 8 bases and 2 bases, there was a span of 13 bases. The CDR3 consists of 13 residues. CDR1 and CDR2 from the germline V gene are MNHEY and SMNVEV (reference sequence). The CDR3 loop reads CASGQEYPYEQYF. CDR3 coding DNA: TGTGCCAGCGGTCAGGAGTATCCCTACGAGCAGTACTTC.

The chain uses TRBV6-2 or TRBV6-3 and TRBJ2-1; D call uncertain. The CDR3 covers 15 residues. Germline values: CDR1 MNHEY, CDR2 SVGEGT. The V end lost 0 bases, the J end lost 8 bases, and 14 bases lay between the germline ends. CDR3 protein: CASSYSSPGWDEQFF. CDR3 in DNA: TGTGCCAGCAGTTACTCGAGTCCAGGATGGGATGAGCAGTTCTTC.

The CDR3 region has the DNA TGTGCCAGCAGTCACAATCCGGGACAGGGGAACTATGGCTACACCTTC. This codes for CASSHNPGQGNYGYTF. This chain joins TRBV28 and TRBJ1-2, with TRBD1 matching 10 bases. This CDR3 spans 16 amino acids. Germline V gene data show CDR1 as MDHEN and CDR2 as SYDVKM. The ends lost 5 bases at V and 2 bases at J; junction bases unmatched: 8.

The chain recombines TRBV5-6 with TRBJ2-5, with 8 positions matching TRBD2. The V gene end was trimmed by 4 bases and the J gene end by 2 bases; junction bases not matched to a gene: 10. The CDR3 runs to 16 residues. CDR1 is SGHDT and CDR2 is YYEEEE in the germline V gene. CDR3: CASSQQPGLVQETQYF. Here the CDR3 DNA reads TGTGCCAGCAGCCAACAACCGGGACTAGTGCAAGAGACCCAGTACTTC.

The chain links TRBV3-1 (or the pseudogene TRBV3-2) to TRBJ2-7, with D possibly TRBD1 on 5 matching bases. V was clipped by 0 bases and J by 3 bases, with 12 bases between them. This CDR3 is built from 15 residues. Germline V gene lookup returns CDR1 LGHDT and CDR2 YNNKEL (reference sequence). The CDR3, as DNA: TGTGCCAGCAGCCAAGAGGACACGCGGTACTACGAGCAGTACTTC. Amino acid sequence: CASSQEDTRYYEQYF.

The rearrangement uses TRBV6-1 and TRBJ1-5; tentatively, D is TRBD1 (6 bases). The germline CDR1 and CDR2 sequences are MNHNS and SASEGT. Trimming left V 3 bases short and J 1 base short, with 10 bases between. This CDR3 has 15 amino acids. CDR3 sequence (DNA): TGTGCCAGCAGTGAGCAGGGGCAAAGCAATCAGCCCCAGCATTTT. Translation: CASSEQGQSNQPQHF.

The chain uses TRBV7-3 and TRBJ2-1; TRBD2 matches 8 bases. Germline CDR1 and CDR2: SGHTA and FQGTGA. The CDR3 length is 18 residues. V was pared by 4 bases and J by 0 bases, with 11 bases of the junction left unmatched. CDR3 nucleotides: TGTGCCAGCAGCTATGAACCTAGCGGGTGGAGCTCCTACAATGAGCAGTTCTTC. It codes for CASSYEPSGWSSYNEQFF.

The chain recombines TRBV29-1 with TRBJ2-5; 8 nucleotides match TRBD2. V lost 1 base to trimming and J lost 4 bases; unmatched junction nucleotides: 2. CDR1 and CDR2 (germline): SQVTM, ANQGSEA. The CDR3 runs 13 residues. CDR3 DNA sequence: TGCAGCGTTGAAGGGACTAGCCGAGAGACCCAGTACTTC. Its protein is CSVEGTSRETQYF.

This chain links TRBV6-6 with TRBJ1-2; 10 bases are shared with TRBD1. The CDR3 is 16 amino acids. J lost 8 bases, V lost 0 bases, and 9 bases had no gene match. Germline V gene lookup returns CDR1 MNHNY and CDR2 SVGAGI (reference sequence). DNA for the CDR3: TGTGCCAGCAGTTACTCGAACCGCGGGACAGGGGAGGGCTACACCTTC. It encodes CASSYSNRGTGEGYTF.

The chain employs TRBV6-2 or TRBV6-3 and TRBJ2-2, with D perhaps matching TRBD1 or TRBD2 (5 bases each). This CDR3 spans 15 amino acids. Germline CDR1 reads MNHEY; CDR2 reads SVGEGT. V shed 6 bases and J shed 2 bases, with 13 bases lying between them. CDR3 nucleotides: TGTGCCAGCAGCCCCGGGACGGTAAACACCGGGGAGCTGTTTTTT. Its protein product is CASSPGTVNTGELFF.

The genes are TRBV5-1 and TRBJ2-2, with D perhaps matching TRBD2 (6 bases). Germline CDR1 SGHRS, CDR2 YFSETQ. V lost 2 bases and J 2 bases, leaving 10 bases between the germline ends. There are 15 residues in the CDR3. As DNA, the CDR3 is TGCGCCAGCAGCTTATCTAGCGTAAACACCGGGGAGCTGTTTTTT. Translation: CASSLSSVNTGELFF.

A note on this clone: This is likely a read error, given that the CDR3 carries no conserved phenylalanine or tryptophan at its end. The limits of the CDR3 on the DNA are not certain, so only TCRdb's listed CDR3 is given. The CDR3 sequence: CASSSLQGGAGFT. The chain employs TRBV28 and TRBJ1-1; TRBD1 was called by the table and not checked on the DNA. The CDR3 totals 13 residues, both ends included. Germline loops: CDR1 MDHEN, CDR2 SYDVKM.

CDR3 residues: CAWEGNNYGYTF. The CDR3 DNA sequence: TGTGCCTGGGAAGGGAACAACTATGGCTACACCTTC. V gene TRBV30 combines with J gene TRBJ1-2; D is undetermined. CDR1 and CDR2 (germline): GTSNPN, SVGIG (reference sequence). The CDR3 spans 12 residues. V was clipped by 5 bases and J by 2 bases, with 9 bases between them.

CDR3 protein: CASSGMGQNNEQFF. The DNA for the CDR3 is TGTGCCAGCAGCGGGATGGGACAGAACAATGAGCAGTTCTTC. The V call is TRBV21-1, the J call TRBJ2-1; the table assigns TRBD1, which was not confirmed against the DNA. TRBV21-1 constitutes a pseudogene. The CDR3 is 14 amino acids.

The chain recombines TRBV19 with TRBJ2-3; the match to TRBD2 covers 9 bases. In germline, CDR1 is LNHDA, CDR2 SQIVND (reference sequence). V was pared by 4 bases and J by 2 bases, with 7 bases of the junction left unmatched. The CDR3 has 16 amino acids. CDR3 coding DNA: TGTGCCAGTAGTAGATCTCTAGCGGGGTACACAGATACGCAGTATTTT. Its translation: CASSRSLAGYTDTQYF.